These 10 T cell receptor beta chains were sequenced from one sample in a study of T cells in Graves' hyperthyroidism and ophthalmopathy. Researchers amplified the TCR beta CDR3 regions from RNA transcripts. In the first-round RT-PCR of the TCR CDR3, the HTBI primer set was used. A single record per CDR3 protein comes from TCRdb applying MiXCR to the multiplex PCR reads. The table lists roughly 500,000 distinct CDR3 sequences, 20% to 25% of them singletons, with less than 65% in the top ten. The sequencing input was blood. Receptor source: a woman in her 70s with Graves' ophthalmopathy.

This clonotype was recorded a few times. The CDR3 here is CATSRAVNTEAFF. CDR3 coding DNA: TGTGCCACCAGCAGAGCAGTGAACACTGAAGCTTTCTTT. The J gene is TRBJ1-1, the V gene TRBV15; D uncertain. CDR3 length: 13 amino acids. Between the trimmed V and J ends, which lost 1 base and 0 bases, there was a span of 3 bases. Looked up from germline, CDR1 is LNHNV and CDR2 is YYDKDF (reference sequence).

The sample holds many counts of this clonotype. The V gene is TRBV12-3 or TRBV12-4, the J gene TRBJ2-7; 9 bases map to TRBD1. V gave up 4 bases and J gave up 4 bases; unmatched junction bases: 5. The CDR3 spans 14 residues. As DNA, the CDR3 is TGTGCCAGCAGTTCCGGACAGGGGCGATACGAGCAGTACTTC. It translates to CASSSGQGRYEQYF.

The chain carries TRBV7-9 and TRBJ2-7; TRBD2 aligns across 10 bases. The length of the CDR3 is 16 residues. CDR1 and CDR2 from the germline V gene are SEHNR and FQNEAQ (reference sequence). V shed 1 base and J 6 bases; nucleotides not matched to a gene: 9. CDR3 sequence reads: CASSLEVGLAGAEQYF. As DNA, the CDR3 is TGTGCCAGCAGCTTAGAGGTGGGTCTAGCGGGAGCCGAGCAGTACTTC.

The rearrangement joins TRBV24-1 to TRBJ1-2, with D uncertain. V was shortened by 5 bases and J by 7 bases, with 10 bases between the two germline ends. The CDR3 spans 12 residues. Germline V gene sequence: CDR1 KGHDR, CDR2 SFDVKD. The CDR3, as DNA: TGTGCCACCAGTGCTGATGGCTTTGGCTACACCTTC. Translating it yields CATSADGFGYTF.

The rearrangement links TRBV6-1 to TRBJ2-1, with 11 bases matching TRBD2. Germline V lookup: CDR1 MNHNS, CDR2 SASEGT. Trimming cost V 5 bases and J 7 bases; bases outside gene matches: 13. This CDR3 is built from 17 residues. The CDR3 sequence is CASSPRGSGRAGNEQFF. For the CDR3, the DNA is TGTGCCAGCAGTCCCCGGGGTAGCGGGAGGGCCGGTAATGAGCAGTTCTTC.

This chain connects TRBV7-3 to TRBJ2-3; D not certain. V lost 2 bases, J lost 2 bases, and 8 bases lay in between. Germline V gene lookup returns CDR1 SGHTA and CDR2 FQGTGA. The CDR3 consists of 14 residues. Written as DNA, the CDR3 is TGTGCCAGCAGCTTACGACACCACACAGATACGCAGTATTTT. Translated: CASSLRHHTDTQYF. The whole variable domain, filled in from reference TRBV7-3 and TRBJ2-3, reads GAGVSQTPSNKVTEKGKYVELRCDPISGHTALYWYRQSLGQGPEFLIYFQGTGAADDSGLPNDRFFAVRPEGSVSTLKIQRTERGDSAVYLCASSLRHHTDTQYFGPGTRLTVL.

This clonotype was detected only a few times. The rearrangement joins TRBV6-5 to TRBJ2-2; 7 bases agree with TRBD2. The CDR3 length is 16 residues. V was clipped by 0 bases and J by 0 bases; unmatched bases: 1. Germline CDR1 is MNHEY and CDR2 is SVGAGI. CDR3 DNA sequence: TGTGCCAGCAGTTACTCCGGGGGGACGAACACCGGGGAGCTGTTTTTT. Translated: CASSYSGGTNTGELFF.

The chain is built from TRBV7-9 and TRBJ2-1; D is possibly TRBD2 (6 bases). The CDR3 is 13 amino acids. Trimming stripped 2 bases from V and 14 bases from J, with 16 bases between. CDR1 and CDR2 from the germline V gene are SEHNR and FQNEAQ (reference sequence). This CDR3 is CASSLPSRPGEFF. The CDR3 bases are TGTGCCAGCAGCTTACCGAGTCGCCCGGGGGAGTTCTTC.

This clonotype came up a few times. The genes are TRBV19 and TRBJ2-7, with D tentatively TRBD1 or TRBD2 (5 bases each). CDR1 LNHDA and CDR2 SQIVND come from the germline V gene (reference sequence). The CDR3 is 13 amino acids. Deletions cut 8 bases from V and 0 bases from J, with 11 bases between. This CDR3 is CASRGLSSYEQYF. CDR3 bases: TGTGCCAGTCGGGGCTTAAGCTCCTACGAGCAGTACTTC.

This clonotype occurred many times. The chain is built from TRBV3-1 and TRBJ2-7, with D unclear. Germline CDR1 reads LGHDT; CDR2 reads YNNKEL (reference sequence). The V and J ends lost 1 base and 6 bases respectively, with 4 bases between them. CDR3 length: 11 residues. The DNA for the CDR3 is TGTGCCAGCAGCCAAGGAACCGAGCAGTACTTC. It translates to CASSQGTEQYF.